This passage covers 23 T cell receptor beta chains from one sample sequenced in a study of cytomegalovirus exposure and HLA in healthy donors. In the PCR, 60 Vbeta and 13 Jbeta primers were used. Profiled with immunoSEQ multiplex PCR; TCRdb holds only in-frame clones, not every one. The sample has about 160,000 clones; around 75% are singletons. Sequencing was carried out using PBMCs. Every receptor here comes from a woman aged 18-29 years in good health and CMV-seronegative.

This chain links TRBV9 with TRBJ1-2; D unclear. Trimming took off 3 bases at V and 3 bases at J, with 3 bases between the two ends. Germline assignment: CDR1 SGDLS and CDR2 YYNGEE. The CDR3 covers 11 residues. The CDR3, as DNA: TGTGCCAGCAGCGCCTACTATGGCTACACCTTC. It encodes CASSAYYGYTF.

J is TRBJ2-5 and V is TRBV7-3; D may be TRBD1 (5 bases). The V end lost 0 bases, the J end lost 2 bases, and 10 bases lay between the germline ends. Germline loops: CDR1 SGHTA, CDR2 FQGTGA. The CDR3 spans 15 residues. DNA of the CDR3: TGTGCCAGCAGCTTAACGGGGCTACGACAAGAGACCCAGTACTTC. Its protein is CASSLTGLRQETQYF.

This clone was picked up one time. The gene calls are TRBV11-2 and TRBJ2-2; weak D call: TRBD1 (6 bases). Per germline, CDR1 SGHAT and CDR2 FQNNGV. This CDR3 is built from 15 residues. The V and J ends lost 0 bases and 5 bases respectively, with 10 bases between them. This chain's CDR3 is CASSLEGGRTGELFF. The CDR3 DNA is TGTGCCAGCAGCTTAGAAGGGGGTCGTACCGGGGAGCTGTTTTTT.

This clone came up a few times. Compared with germline, one end of the junction differs, possibly owing to a read error. The V gene is TRBV7-7, the J gene TRBJ2-1, with TRBD2 identical over 8 bases. CDR1 and CDR2 (germline): SSHAT, FNYEAQ (reference sequence). The CDR3 is 14 residues long. DNA for the CDR3: TGTGCTAGCAGCCCCCGGGGGGGTTTCAATGAGCAGTTCTTC. Its translation: CASSPRGGFNEQFF.

The chain employs TRBV5-1 and TRBJ2-5; weak D call: TRBD2 (5 bases). Germline values: CDR1 SGHRS, CDR2 YFSETQ. V lost 7 bases and J 2 bases, leaving 9 bases between the germline ends. This CDR3 is built from 12 residues. DNA of the CDR3: TGCGCCAGCCGGACGGGACAAGAGACCCAGTACTTC. Translating gives CASRTGQETQYF.

Only one count was recorded for this clone. This rearrangement joins TRBV10-2 to TRBJ2-1, with 16 bases aligning to TRBD2. V was pared by 5 bases and J by 9 bases, with 10 bases of the junction left unmatched. Germline V gene data show CDR1 as WSHSY and CDR2 as SAAADI. The CDR3 loop spans 17 amino acids. CDR3 nucleotides: TGCGCCAGCAGTAATCCCGGGACTAGCGGGAGGGCCGGTGAGCAGTTCTTC. Residues: CASSNPGTSGRAGEQFF.

The sample holds a few counts of this clone. The rearrangement links TRBV10-2 to TRBJ1-2, with D possibly matching TRBD1 (6 bases). The V end was cut by 7 bases, the J end by 5 bases, with 14 bases between. The CDR3 length is 13 residues. CDR1 WSHSY and CDR2 SAAADI come from the germline V gene. The CDR3 coding sequence is TGCGCCAGCAAGCAGGGGTTTTTTTATGGCTACACCTTC. Protein: CASKQGFFYGYTF.

This clone has just a few counts. The genes are TRBV4-3 and TRBJ1-2; TRBD1 matches at 10 bases. Losses at the gene ends were 1 base for V and 8 bases for J; bases not matched to a gene: 7. From germline, CDR1 is LGHNA and CDR2 YSLEER. The length of the CDR3 is 15 residues. The CDR3 coding sequence is TGCGCCAGCAGCCAAGCCCGGACAGGGGGAGGAGGCTACACCTTC. Amino acid sequence: CASSQARTGGGGYTF.

The table lists this clone with a few counts. The rearrangement links TRBV6-6 to TRBJ2-1, with D perhaps TRBD2 (7 bases). The CDR3 length is 13 residues. V lost 2 bases and J 10 bases, leaving 12 bases between the germline ends. Germline CDR1 reads MNHNY; CDR2 reads SVGAGI (reference sequence). CDR3 sequence reads: CASSYKGGGEQFF. The CDR3 DNA reads TGTGCCAGCAGTTACAAAGGGGGAGGGGAGCAGTTCTTC.

J is TRBJ2-3 and V is TRBV7-9; 10 bases match TRBD2. The CDR3 totals 16 residues. Germline-derived CDR1 and CDR2 are SEHNR and FQNEAQ (reference sequence). Trimming removed 5 bases from V and 2 bases from J; junction bases left unmatched: 7. The CDR3 region has the DNA TGTGCCAGCAGCCACCCTAGCGGGAGAAACACAGATACGCAGTATTTT. It yields the protein CASSHPSGRNTDTQYF.

This clone was recorded once. The CDR3 protein is CASSRDRGETQYF. The CDR3 DNA is TGTGCCAGCAGTCGGGACAGGGGTGAGACCCAGTACTTC. This rearrangement joins TRBV7-2 to TRBJ2-5; 10 bases are a match to TRBD1. V shed 6 bases, J shed 5 bases, and the junction held 3 bases outside the gene matches. CDR1 SGHTA and CDR2 FQGNSA come from the germline V gene. The CDR3 has 13 amino acids.

The chain recombines TRBV2 with TRBJ1-1; tentatively, D is TRBD1 (5 bases). Germline V gives CDR1 SNHLY, CDR2 FYNNEI. With 4 bases removed from V and 2 bases from J, the gap between germline ends came to 8 bases. The CDR3 runs 13 residues. This CDR3 reads CASSAGQNTEAFF. CDR3 bases: TGTGCCAGCAGTGCCGGACAAAACACTGAAGCTTTCTTT. The full variable domain, completed using reference TRBV2 and TRBJ1-1, is EPEVTQTPSHQVTQMGQEVILRCVPISNHLYFYWYRQILGQKVEFLVSFYNNEISEKSEIFDDQFSVERPDGSNFTLKIRSTKLEDSAMYFCASSAGQNTEAFFGQGTRLTVV.

The chain is built from TRBV29-1 and TRBJ1-4, with D possibly being TRBD1 (6 bases). The ends were cut back, 4 bases at V and 3 bases at J, with 9 bases in the middle. The CDR3 spans 13 residues. Germline CDR1 is SQVTM and CDR2 is ANQGSEA. The CDR3 DNA reads as TGCAGCGTTGGGCGGACAGCTAATGAAAAACTGTTTTTT. Its translation is CSVGRTANEKLFF.

The chain has TRBV7-6 and TRBJ1-5; 8 bases line up with TRBD1. The CDR3 is made up of 15 amino acids. With 0 bases clipped from V and 7 bases from J, the junction kept 5 bases outside the gene matches. CDR1 SGHVS and CDR2 FNYEAQ come from the germline V gene. The CDR3 DNA reads TGTGCCAGCAGCTTAGCTCAGGGGGCGAGGCAGCCCCAGCATTTT. Its protein is CASSLAQGARQPQHF.

A note on this clone: A junction end diverges from the germline sequence, so it may reflect a read error. The V and J genes are TRBV7-9 and TRBJ2-1, with D possibly matching TRBD1 (5 bases). Looked up from germline, CDR1 is SEHNR and CDR2 is FQNEAQ (reference sequence). CDR3 length equals 15 residues. The CDR3 sequence is CASSLGGPGYNEQFF. Here the CDR3 DNA reads TGTGCTAGCAGCTTAGGTGGGCCAGGGTACAATGAGCAGTTCTTC.

The rearrangement uses TRBV7-9 and TRBJ2-5; 13 nucleotides line up with TRBD2. Germline V CDR1 and CDR2: SEHNR, FQNEAQ (reference sequence). The CDR3 covers 18 residues. Unmatched junction bases numbered 13, after V lost 4 bases and J lost 5 bases. CDR3 coding DNA: TGTGCCAGCAGCTCTGGACTAGCGGGAGAAGGGGCCTACGAGACCCAGTACTTC. Protein: CASSSGLAGEGAYETQYF.

The chain couples TRBV5-1 to TRBJ2-2, with D possibly TRBD2 on 6 matching bases. The CDR3 is made up of 15 amino acids. CDR1 SGHRS and CDR2 YFSETQ come from the germline V gene. Trimming shortened V by 0 bases and J by 2 bases, and 8 bases separated the two germline ends. CDR3 bases: TGCGCCAGCAGCTTGGGGGACTTCAACACCGGGGAGCTGTTTTTT. Protein: CASSLGDFNTGELFF.

The chain has TRBV7-8 and TRBJ1-1; D not resolved. Germline V gene data show CDR1 as SGHVS and CDR2 as FQNEAQ. V was cut by 6 bases and J by 6 bases, with 8 bases left in between. The CDR3 sequence is 11 residues long. The CDR3, as DNA: TGTGCCAGCAGGGGCCTTGCTGAAGCTTTCTTT. Encoded protein: CASRGLAEAFF.

The rearrangement uses TRBV28 and TRBJ2-5; possibly TRBD1 for D (5 bases). V lost 5 bases and J lost 1, with 8 bases in between. Germline values: CDR1 MDHEN, CDR2 SYDVKM. The CDR3 sequence is 13 residues long. The CDR3 sequence is CASSQQVQETQYF. CDR3 nucleotide sequence: TGTGCCAGCAGTCAACAGGTCCAAGAGACCCAGTACTTC.

This clone was counted between two and nine times. The rearrangement joins TRBV29-1 to TRBJ1-2; tentative D call: TRBD1 (6 bases). This CDR3 contains 12 residues. Deletions cut 5 bases from V and 4 bases from J, with 11 bases between. Germline CDR1 SQVTM, CDR2 ANQGSEA. CDR3 bases: TGCAGCGTTACTGACAGGACCTATGGCTACACCTTC. Protein: CSVTDRTYGYTF.

Comments on this clone: One end of the junction is discordant with germline, which a read error may explain. CDR3 bases: TGTTCCAGCAGCCTCGGTAGTAATGAGCAGTTCTTC. It is translated as CSSSLGSNEQFF. This rearrangement joins TRBV7-3 to TRBJ2-1; D is unresolved. Germline assignment: CDR1 SGHTA and CDR2 FQGTGA. This CDR3 is 12 amino acids long.

This chain links TRBV12-5 with TRBJ2-5, with 8 positions matching TRBD2. CDR1 is LGHNT and CDR2 is FRNRAP in the germline V gene. The junction had 6 bases not matched to a gene; V was cut back by 0 bases and J by 0 bases. The CDR3 consists of 17 residues. CDR3 sequence: CASGLVLGGGNQETQYF. CDR3 DNA: TGTGCTAGTGGTTTGGTACTTGGCGGGGGGAACCAAGAGACCCAGTACTTC.

The V and J genes are TRBV7-3 and TRBJ2-2, with 8 bases that match TRBD2. Germline lookup yields CDR1 SGHTA and CDR2 FQGTGA. CDR3 length equals 15 residues. The junction had 6 bases not matched to a gene; V was cut back by 5 bases and J by 4 bases. Here the CDR3 DNA reads TGTGCCAGCAGCCGGGGGGGGCCAAGCACCGGGGAGCTGTTTTTT. Translating it yields CASSRGGPSTGELFF.